This T cell receptor beta chain was found in a study of blood T cell repertoires in COVID-19. In the study overall: Samples of COVID-19 (acute and convalescent) were obtained from the United States, Italy and Spain. In each case, the material was cDNA or gDNA derived from T cells, B-cell-depleted T cells, or PBMCs.

Per the authors' pipeline: Cell counts per sample came from amplifying reference gene primers. Method: immunoSEQ multiplex PCR; TCRdb's copy keeps in-frame clones and lacks some. V and J calls and clone size are given by that table; D and trimming were obtained from the DNA. The data contain about 260,000 clones, 88% of them singletons. V lost 2 bases and J 9 bases, leaving 14 bases between the germline ends. Germline V lookup: CDR1 MNHEY, CDR2 SVGEGT. The CDR3 runs to 14 residues. The receptor's source is a human donor in a cohort sampled during active COVID-19. The V and J genes are TRBV6-2 or TRBV6-3 and TRBJ1-5; D may be TRBD1 (6 bases). The sample consisted of peripheral blood. CDR3 in DNA: TGTGCCAGCAGTTACAGGGACAAAAGGCCGCCCCAGCATTTT. Translated: CASSYRDKRPPQHF.